Sequencing of this T cell receptor beta chain was carried out in a study of naive and memory T cell subsets. The germline CDR1 and CDR2 sequences are KGHSH and LQKENI. V was pared by 4 bases and J by 3 bases, with 4 bases of the junction left unmatched. This CDR3 spans 14 amino acids. The beta constant-region primer was an equimolar mix of two oligonucleotides covering TRBC1 and TRBC2. Ligation attached a single-stranded oligonucleotide with a 12-nucleotide UMI and the SP2 primer to the cDNA 3' end. MiXCR, run by TCRdb on the UMI-ligation and nested PCR reads, gives a single entry per CDR3 protein. The table has some 85,000 distinct CDR3 sequences, about an eighth seen once. This clonotype has just a few counts. What it recognizes is unknown. Whole-study results and caveats: Clonotypes are single alpha or beta chains, not paired receptors. Over 85% of naive TCR sequences appeared only once, unlike memory subsets.

Sequenced material: central memory CD4+ T cells from blood. The clonotype was recovered from a human donor in good health. V is TRBV18 and J is TRBJ2-5; TRBD1 matches at 8 bases. The CDR3 DNA reads as TGTGCCAGCTCACAACAGGGACAGGAAGAGACCCAGTACTTC. This gives the protein CASSQQGQEETQYF.